The clone carrying this T cell receptor beta chain was seen ten or more times. The CDR3 is 13 amino acids. Germline V CDR1 and CDR2: SEHNR, FQNEAQ (reference sequence). The germline V and J ends were trimmed by 5 bases and 9 bases, with 14 bases remaining between them. The data originate from a study of T-cell memory formation after mild COVID-19. TCRdb reprocessed the 5' RACE reads via MiXCR and lists one record per CDR3 protein. The sample consists of more than 120,000 distinct CDR3 sequences, 6% to 7% of them appearing once. This sequence originates from an adult woman who had mild COVID-19 (a few samples of this study predate the infection). Cell type and time point are not known. The chain joins TRBV7-9 to TRBJ1-5; the D is unclear. Specimen: PBMCs or a T cell subset sorted from them (not recorded which). The CDR3 sequence: CASSVTGVGPQHF. The CDR3 region has the DNA TGTGCCAGCAGCGTGACCGGGGTGGGGCCCCAGCATTTT.